This TCR beta chain was profiled in a study of T cells in Graves' hyperthyroidism and ophthalmopathy. Overall study findings and caveats: Model predictions of ophthalmopathy came a median about six months before onset.

It was RNA transcripts that yielded the amplified TCR beta CDR3 regions. RT-PCR in the first round (using the HTBI primer set) targeted the TCR CDR3. In TCRdb, the multiplex PCR reads were re-called with MiXCR into one record per CDR3 protein. The repertoire holds about 350,000 distinct CDR3 sequences, over 11% seen once, with 20% to 25% in the top ten. There are many counts of this clonotype. The antigen is unknown. The authors deemed Graves' hyperthyroidism stable absent ophthalmopathy progression within 18 months. Thyroid ultrasound, orbital computed tomography, clinical symptoms, and serum thyroxine and TRAb underpinned diagnoses. PBMCs were collected from an approximately 10 ml volume of fresh peripheral blood. The receptor comes from a woman younger than 45 with Graves' hyperthyroidism. Sequencing used blood.

For the CDR3, the DNA is TGTGCCAGCAGTTCCTACAAGGCAGGGACTTATGAAAAACTGTTTTTT. It translates to CASSSYKAGTYEKLFF. The rearrangement uses TRBV12-3 or TRBV12-4 and TRBJ1-4; weak D call: TRBD1 (5 bases). Trimming took 4 bases from V and 6 from J, leaving 18 bases between them. The CDR3 sequence is 16 residues long.